This TCR beta chain emerged from a study of T cells expressing NK-cell markers (dated by TCRdb to the early 2020s). Study-level background: TCR beta-chain repertoires were profiled in sorted CD3+CD56+NKG2C+, CD3+CD56+NKG2C- and CD3+CD56-NKG2C+ T-cell subsets from several donors. The study sequenced eight donors, all healthy volunteers chosen at random: three men and five women. Sequencing of the libraries produced 2 x 150 bp reads on Illumina HiSeq 2000/2500, MiSeq or NextSeq. Of the eight sequenced donors, seven were found to be HCMV-seropositive and one was found to be HCMV-seronegative. Points the paper makes about the study in general: Those dominant clonotypes were again the most abundant among CD3+CD56-NKG2C+ cells in a few donors, at about 28.3-65%. Whether the expanded NKG2C-expressing T cell clones were specific for HCMV antigens was left unclear. In more than five donors, the dominant CD3+CD56+NKG2C+ clonotypes ranked among the top 10 CD8+ clonotypes, making up about 1.0-8% of CD8+ T cells.

As concerns this clonotype: Its antigen target is currently unknown.

The listed sequencing device is Illumina HiSeq 2000. TCR beta cDNA libraries were prepared using 5'RACE template switching, which introduced a universal primer site and unique molecular identifiers. cDNA synthesis was primed from the TCR beta constant segment and was followed by two successive PCR amplification steps. Processing in the source paper ran as follows. MIGEC handled demultiplexing of the reads and grouping by UMI, while MiTCR was used to assemble and quantify clonotypes. To exclude erroneous sequences, only TCR cDNA sequences supported by at least two reads were retained. The tcR package was used for downstream repertoire analysis, and clonotypes were matched across fractions by CDR3 nucleotide sequence plus V segment. Antigen specificity was annotated against VDJdb with VDJmatch, allowing one amino acid substitution in CDR3. The reads underwent TCRdb reprocessing, giving one record for each CDR3 protein sequence and no DNA. The V and J calls reflect TCRdb's pipeline rather than the authors' work. In this sample's table one finds hundreds of thousands of distinct CDR3 sequences. The ten largest clones capture around 4.3% of the sample.

The cysteine opens and the phenylalanine closes a CDR3 of 16 amino acids. The coding DNA is unavailable. From a lookup of the germline V gene, CDR1 and CDR2 are SGHDN and FVKESK. HCMV serostatus was determined by detecting HCMV-specific IgG in serum with a commercial ELISA kit. Ficoll density gradient centrifugation was used to isolate peripheral blood mononuclear cells from blood. The receptor's source is a woman aged 18 to 75 in good health. The sequence joins TRBV14 to TRBJ2-7; TCRdb returns TRBD1, unconfirmable since there is no DNA. Sequenced: blood T cells: a sorted CD56 or NKG2C T cell subset, CD4+ or CD8+ T cells, or bulk PBMC T cells (not recorded which). The CDR3 region has the sequence CASSPLLQGDSYEQYF. This CDR3, with the reference TRBV14 and TRBJ2-7 proteins standing in past its ends, gives the full variable domain EAGVTQFPSHSVIEKGQTVTLRCDPISGHDNLYWYRRVMGKEIKFLLHFVKESKQDESGMPNNRFLAERTGGTYSTLKVQPAELEDSGVYFCASSPLLQGDSYEQYFGPGTRLTVT.